A single T cell receptor beta chain is shown here with its context. What it binds is not known. These data are taken from a study of T cell responses to AZD1222 COVID-19 vaccine. Study-level background: Investigators merged groups given second doses at roughly 4 or roughly 12 weeks.

Here immunoSEQ multiplex PCR was the method, and the copy in TCRdb shows in-frame clones only, minus some. The sample lists more than 85,000 clones, 75% to 90% occurring once. Study results and limitations: Just 6 or 7 people given AZD1222 tested seropositive at baseline. There were mostly white British donors and more females than males, and clonal diversity was possibly underestimated. Reportedly, nearly half the spike-specific TCRs target unmutated variant regions.

The CDR3 is 14 amino acids. V was shortened by 3 bases and J by 0 bases, with 7 bases between the two germline ends. Germline assignment: CDR1 SGHNT and CDR2 YENEEA. Sample: peripheral blood, taken on day 0 of AZD1222 vaccination. The chain employs TRBV11-3 and TRBJ2-3; no clear D gene. This clonotype was obtained from an adult in good health. CDR3 amino acids: CASSFGRSTDTQYF. The CDR3 DNA follows: TGTGCCAGCAGCTTTGGCCGTAGCACAGATACGCAGTATTTT. The whole variable domain, filled in from reference TRBV11-3 and TRBJ2-3, reads EAGVVQSPRYKIIEKKQPVAFWCNPISGHNTLYWYLQNLGQGPELLIRYENEEAVDDSQLPKDRFSAERLKGVDSTLKIQPAELGDSAVYLCASSFGRSTDTQYFGPGTRLTVL.